This TCR beta chain was found in a study of blood T cell repertoires in COVID-19. Study information: Collection of acute and convalescent COVID-19 samples took place in the United States, Italy and Spain.

This clone was seen a single time. Trimming removed 3 bases at V and 4 bases at J, with 14 bases between. CDR1 KGHSH and CDR2 LQKENI come from the germline V gene. The CDR3 contains 15 residues. Sequenced by immunoSEQ multiplex PCR; TCRdb stores in-frame clones only, minus some. The sample contains 300,000 to 350,000 clones, roughly 90% of which appear only once. The chain uses TRBV18 and TRBJ2-3, with D possibly matching TRBD2 (5 bases). The source of this sequence is a woman aged 18 to 35 who had recovered from COVID-19. The sequencing sample was made of PBMCs or T cells enriched from blood (not recorded which). CDR3 residues: CASSPSAGFSDTQYF. DNA of the CDR3: TGTGCCAGCTCACCCTCGGCGGGTTTCTCAGATACGCAGTATTTT.